Shown below are 3 T cell receptor beta chains from a single sample sequenced in a study of CD8+ T cells in alopecia areata. Sequencing used cDNA as its template, made by extracting RNA and reverse transcribing it. Libraries were prepared by immunoSEQ multiplex PCR; TCRdb keeps only in-frame clonotypes and omits some of them. The sample lists about 180,000 clones, approximately 53% occurring once. As to treatment: oral pan-JAK inhibitor, 5-10 mg twice daily. The specimen was CD8+ T cells sorted from blood, collected at week 24, from a patient treated with tofacitinib. The receptors here all came from a human donor with alopecia areata.

The chain joins TRBV4-1 to TRBJ2-5; the D gene is possibly TRBD2 (6 bases). There are 15 residues in the CDR3. Deletions cut 1 base from V and 5 bases from J, with 14 bases between. Germline CDR1 is MGHRA and CDR2 is YSYEKL. The CDR3 loop is CASSQVLGAGETQYF. Here the CDR3 DNA reads TGCGCCAGCAGCCAAGTATTAGGGGCGGGGGAGACCCAGTACTTC.

Concerning this clone itself: The identical CDR3 is also encoded by other nucleotide sequences in the sample. CDR3 in DNA: TGTGCCAGCAGTTCGGGACAGGGGGCCTACGAGCAGTACTTC. This encodes CASSSGQGAYEQYF. This chain uses TRBV27 with TRBJ2-7, with TRBD1 identical over 11 bases. Germline trimming cut 4 bases from V and 2 bases from J; bases unmatched to any gene: 1. CDR3 length: 14 amino acids. Germline values: CDR1 MNHEY, CDR2 SMNVEV (reference sequence).

The rearrangement links TRBV7-6 to TRBJ2-3; D gene ambiguous. This CDR3 spans 13 amino acids. Germline V gene sequence: CDR1 SGHVS, CDR2 FNYEAQ. V lost 0 bases to trimming and J lost 6 bases, with 7 bases between them. The CDR3 sequence: CASSLASGDTQYF. The DNA for the CDR3 is TGTGCCAGCAGCTTAGCCTCCGGGGATACGCAGTATTTT. Filled out from reference TRBV7-6 and TRBJ2-3, the complete variable domain reads GAGVSQSPRYKVTKRGQDVALRCDPISGHVSLYWYRQALGQGPEFLTYFNYEAQQDKSGLPNDRFSAERPEGSISTLTIQRTEQRDSAMYRCASSLASGDTQYFGPGTRLTVL.